A single sample gave rise to the 14 T cell receptor beta chains below, sequenced in a study of shared clonotypes between healthy human individuals. Method: immunoSEQ multiplex PCR; TCRdb's copy keeps in-frame clones and lacks some. Of about 2.4 million clones listed, approximately 92% are singletons. The sequenced sample consisted of naive CD4+ T cells sorted from blood. The subset: CD45RA+ positively selected. The receptors stem from a young man in good health.

On this clone: Other DNA sequences from this sample encode an identical CDR3 as well. This chain uses TRBV2 with TRBJ1-2, with D unresolved. The CDR3 length is 11 residues. Trimming removed 6 bases from V and 7 bases from J, with 9 bases in between. CDR1 and CDR2 (germline): SNHLY, FYNNEI. The CDR3 DNA follows: TGTGCCAGCAGGGGTGGGGTTGGCTACACCTTC. Its protein is CASRGGVGYTF.

This chain uses TRBV30 with TRBJ1-5; 7 nucleotides agree with TRBD1. There are 13 residues in the CDR3. V trimming: 2 bases; J trimming: 7 bases; junction bases outside the gene matches: 5. Germline CDR1 and CDR2: GTSNPN and SVGIG (reference sequence). This CDR3 is CAWSSGQTQPQHF. The CDR3, as DNA: TGTGCCTGGAGTTCGGGACAGACGCAGCCCCAGCATTTT.

In the case of this clone: This sample includes further DNA sequences coding for the same CDR3. The chain joins TRBV5-4 to TRBJ2-3, with 11 positions matching TRBD2. Per the germline V gene, CDR1 is SGHNT and CDR2 is YYREEE (reference sequence). The CDR3 has 16 amino acids. Trimming cost V 4 bases and J 0 bases; bases outside gene matches: 4. CDR3 coding DNA: TGTGCCAGCAGCATCGGGACTAGCGGTAGCACAGATACGCAGTATTTT. Translation gives CASSIGTSGSTDTQYF.

The CDR3 region is CASSETGRETGELFF. CDR3 in DNA: TGTGCCAGCAGTGAAACGGGTAGAGAGACCGGGGAGCTGTTTTTT. The chain uses TRBV2 and TRBJ2-2; D uncertain. CDR3 length: 15 residues. The germline V gene encodes CDR1 SNHLY and CDR2 FYNNEI. V was clipped by 2 bases and J by 5 bases, with 12 bases between them.

This chain joins TRBV7-6 and TRBJ1-4; 9 bases line up with TRBD1. The CDR3 is 14 residues long. Germline CDR1 reads SGHVS; CDR2 reads FNYEAQ. V gave up 6 bases and J gave up 7 bases; unmatched junction bases: 6. CDR3 amino acids: CASSPGQGFEKLFF. CDR3 in DNA: TGTGCCAGCAGTCCGGGACAGGGCTTTGAAAAACTGTTTTTT.

The chain has TRBV6-1 and TRBJ1-2; TRBD1 matches 7 bases. The V segment lost 5 bases and the J segment 5 bases; nucleotides outside the gene matches: 2. The germline V gene has CDR1 MNHNS and CDR2 SASEGT. The CDR3 consists of 12 residues. CDR3 sequence: CASSTRGYGYTF. The CDR3 DNA sequence: TGTGCCAGCAGTACCAGGGGGTATGGCTACACCTTC.

This clone was observed a single time. The sample contains more than one DNA sequence encoding this CDR3. The chain recombines TRBV6-6 with TRBJ2-7; the D is unclear. Trimming pared 0 bases from V and 2 bases from J, leaving 5 bases between. The CDR3 is 13 residues long. Per germline, CDR1 MNHNY and CDR2 SVGAGI (reference sequence). CDR3 loop: CASSYSDTYEQYF. In DNA, the CDR3 is TGTGCCAGCAGTTACTCGGATACCTACGAGCAGTACTTC.

The CDR3 coding sequence is TGTGCCAGCAGCTTAGATGTCCGCGGGGGGGCAACAGATACGCAGTATTTT. Translation: CASSLDVRGGATDTQYF. J is TRBJ2-3 and V is TRBV13, with 9 nucleotides matching TRBD2. This CDR3 spans 17 amino acids. Germline CDR1 and CDR2: PRHDT and FYEKMQ (reference sequence). After removal of 1 base from V and 3 bases from J, the junction contained 8 bases not matched to a gene.

The chain recombines TRBV4-1 with TRBJ2-1, with D hard to call. The germline V gene encodes CDR1 MGHRA and CDR2 YSYEKL. This CDR3 has 16 amino acids. Trimming took off 5 bases at V and 6 bases at J, with 20 bases between the two ends. CDR3 coding DNA: TGCGCCAGCAGCACAGACCCGGCCCTGTCCGGCAATGAGCAGTTCTTC. Its protein product is CASSTDPALSGNEQFF.

The V call is TRBV7-2, the J call TRBJ2-4; 7 bases are a match to TRBD1. The V gene end was trimmed by 7 bases and the J gene end by 0 bases; junction bases not matched to a gene: 6. Germline assignment: CDR1 SGHTA and CDR2 FQGNSA. The CDR3 totals 15 residues. This CDR3 is CASTDRALAKNIQYF. CDR3 nucleotides: TGTGCCAGCACCGACAGGGCCCTAGCCAAAAACATTCAGTACTTC.

Of note for this clone: This specimen includes other DNA sequences encoding the same CDR3. V usage is TRBV27 and J usage is TRBJ2-1; 9 bases align to TRBD1. V gave up 6 bases and J gave up 4 bases; unmatched junction bases: 1. The CDR3 is made up of 13 amino acids. The germline gives CDR1 MNHEY, CDR2 SMNVEV (reference sequence). The CDR3 region is CASRGTGYNEQFF. Here the CDR3 DNA reads TGTGCCAGCAGAGGGACAGGGTACAATGAGCAGTTCTTC.

This chain joins TRBV28 and TRBJ2-7, with 7 nucleotides matching TRBD1. Looked up from germline, CDR1 is MDHEN and CDR2 is SYDVKM. V lost 7 bases and J lost 0; bases outside the gene matches: 6. This CDR3 contains 14 residues. CDR3 loop: CASMGRTGSYEQYF. CDR3 DNA: TGTGCCAGCATGGGCAGGACAGGCTCCTACGAGCAGTACTTC.

J is TRBJ2-7 and V is TRBV4-3, with D unclear. V was cut by 0 bases and J by 7 bases, with 10 bases left in between. The CDR3 length is 13 residues. Germline V gene lookup returns CDR1 LGHNA and CDR2 YSLEER. Here the CDR3 DNA reads TGCGCCAGCAGCCAAGAGAGTCTAGGGGAGCAGTACTTC. Translating it yields CASSQESLGEQYF.

Worth noting for this clone: At the DNA level, this CDR3 is encoded by other sequences in the same sample as well. V is TRBV7-9 and J is TRBJ1-1; D not resolved. V lost 1 base and J lost 4, with 10 bases in between. Germline V gene lookup returns CDR1 SEHNR and CDR2 FQNEAQ (reference sequence). The CDR3 extends over 14 amino acids. The CDR3 sequence is CASSLEAGSTEAFF. The CDR3, as DNA: TGTGCCAGCAGCTTAGAGGCCGGTTCCACTGAAGCTTTCTTT.